These 17 T cell receptor beta chains were all obtained from the same sample, sequenced in a study of blood T cells in healthy people across ages. The second PCR ran roughly 6 to 12 cycles with a sample-barcoded 5' primer and J-beta primers. One entry per CDR3 protein results from TCRdb running MiXCR on the 5' RACE reads. The table lists about 1.4 million distinct CDR3 sequences, 55% to 75% of them singletons. The specimen was blood. The receptors were sampled from a man between 18 and 29 years old in good health.

This clonotype has a single count. A read error may produce the germline difference seen at one junction end. The V gene is TRBV9, the J gene TRBJ2-1; 7 bases map to TRBD2. Germline V lookup: CDR1 SGDLS, CDR2 YYNGEE. CDR3 length: 16 amino acids. The CDR3 sequence: CASSSRPSGLQGEKFF. CDR3 in DNA: TGTGCCAGCAGCTCGAGACCTAGCGGCCTGCAGGGTGAGAAGTTCTTC.

V and J are TRBV25-1 and TRBJ2-1; D not certain. Germline V gene data show CDR1 as MGHDK and CDR2 as SYGVNS. This CDR3 region has 15 residues. Trimming stripped 1 base from V and 3 bases from J, with 10 bases between. CDR3 sequence reads: CASSESTWVYNEQFF. CDR3 DNA sequence: TGTGCCAGCAGTGAATCGACGTGGGTCTACAATGAGCAGTTCTTC.

The chain is built from TRBV6-5 and TRBJ2-7, with 9 positions matching TRBD1. With 6 bases clipped from V and 5 bases from J, the junction kept 14 bases outside the gene matches. Germline values: CDR1 MNHEY, CDR2 SVGAGI. The CDR3 loop spans 16 amino acids. CDR3 protein: CASSQMPGQGIHEQYF. The CDR3 region has the DNA TGTGCCAGCAGCCAGATGCCGGGACAGGGTATCCACGAGCAGTACTTC.

This chain joins TRBV12-3 or TRBV12-4 and TRBJ2-5, with TRBD1 as a possible D gene (6 bases). The CDR3 totals 15 residues. Trimming left V 2 bases short and J 1 base short, with 11 bases between. DNA for the CDR3: TGTGCCAGCAGTTTATTCAGGGGATTCCAAGAGACCCAGTACTTC. This codes for CASSLFRGFQETQYF.

This clonotype was counted between two and nine times. This chain connects TRBV28 to TRBJ2-7; 9 bases map to TRBD1. The V gene end was trimmed by 7 bases and the J gene end by 2 bases; junction bases not matched to a gene: 9. This CDR3 comprises 15 residues. From germline, CDR1 is MDHEN and CDR2 SYDVKM. The CDR3 DNA reads TGTGCCAGCAATTACAGGGGGCTTAAGGCCTACGAGCAGTACTTC. Amino acid sequence: CASNYRGLKAYEQYF.

This clonotype was recorded a few times. The chain joins TRBV7-9 to TRBJ2-4, with TRBD1 matching 9 bases. Germline CDR1 and CDR2: SEHNR and FQNEAQ (reference sequence). V was pared by 0 bases and J by 5 bases, with 8 bases of the junction left unmatched. The CDR3 has 17 residues. CDR3 DNA sequence: TGTGCCAGCAGCTTAGCCCCCGGACAGGGGTATGAAAACATTCAGTACTTC. It codes for CASSLAPGQGYENIQYF.

This clonotype appeared a single time. The rearrangement joins TRBV20-1 to TRBJ2-5, with 12 nucleotides matching TRBD2. Germline values: CDR1 DFQATT, CDR2 SNEGSKA (reference sequence). The CDR3 sequence is 17 residues long. V shed 0 bases and J 2 bases; nucleotides not matched to a gene: 7. The chain's CDR3 is CSARDPLAGGLQETQYF. DNA for the CDR3: TGCAGTGCTAGAGATCCCCTAGCGGGGGGGCTACAAGAGACCCAGTACTTC.

V usage is TRBV25-1 and J usage is TRBJ1-2, with 9 nucleotides matching TRBD1. Trimming took 4 bases from V and 2 from J; bases not matched to a gene: 5. The CDR3 spans 15 residues. Germline CDR1 MGHDK, CDR2 SYGVNS. In nucleotides, the CDR3 is TGTGCCAGCAGTGCTGACAGGGGGGGCAACTATGGCTACACCTTC. This encodes CASSADRGGNYGYTF.

The J gene is TRBJ2-2, the V gene TRBV20-1; D is undetermined. Germline CDR1 reads DFQATT; CDR2 reads SNEGSKA (reference sequence). The CDR3 consists of 13 residues. V was cut by 3 bases and J by 1 base, with 6 bases left in between. CDR3 amino acids: CSASSGNTGELFF. The CDR3 region has the DNA TGCAGTGCTAGTTCGGGGAACACCGGGGAGCTGTTTTTT.

V is TRBV12-3 or TRBV12-4 and J is TRBJ1-2; no reliable D call. The V gene lost 1 base and the J gene lost 4 bases, with 7 bases spanning the gap. The CDR3 has 13 amino acids. The CDR3 here is CASSLEPVYGYTF. The CDR3 DNA sequence: TGTGCCAGCAGTTTAGAGCCAGTCTATGGCTACACCTTC.

This chain joins TRBV30 and TRBJ2-1, with TRBD1 matching over 8 bases. Trimming removed 4 bases from V and 9 bases from J; junction bases left unmatched: 11. This CDR3 has 14 residues. Germline V CDR1 and CDR2: GTSNPN, SVGIG (reference sequence). The CDR3 coding sequence is TGTGCCTGGAAACCCGGGACAGGAGTCTTTGAGCAGTTCTTC. Amino acids: CAWKPGTGVFEQFF.

This chain links TRBV5-1 with TRBJ2-1; the D gene is possibly TRBD1 (6 bases). This CDR3 is 14 amino acids long. Trimming stripped 1 base from V and 8 bases from J, with 13 bases between. Per the germline V gene, CDR1 is SGHRS and CDR2 is YFSETQ. This chain's CDR3 is CASSLRSGADEQFF. CDR3 DNA sequence: TGCGCCAGCAGCTTGCGTTCAGGGGCGGATGAGCAGTTCTTC.

This chain connects TRBV4-1 to TRBJ1-2, with D unclear. This CDR3 has 15 residues. Trimming removed 2 bases from V and 3 bases from J, with 13 bases in between. Germline CDR1 and CDR2: MGHRA and YSYEKL. CDR3 residues: CASSQRVSSDYGYTF. The DNA of the CDR3 is TGCGCCAGCAGCCAACGAGTTAGTTCAGACTATGGCTACACCTTC.

In DNA form, the CDR3 reads TGCGCCAGCAGCCAGCCCAGGGTAGGGACCTATGGCTACACCTTC. Amino acids: CASSQPRVGTYGYTF. The chain employs TRBV4-1 and TRBJ1-2; D may be TRBD1 (5 bases). The germline V gene has CDR1 MGHRA and CDR2 YSYEKL. This CDR3 has 15 residues. V was clipped by 3 bases and J by 4 bases, with 15 bases between them.

Turning to this clonotype: One junction end disagrees with the germline gene, perhaps due to a read error. This chain joins TRBV12-3 or TRBV12-4 and TRBJ1-4, with D uncertain. This CDR3 contains 13 residues. CDR3 protein: CASSSQMREKPFF. The CDR3 DNA reads as TGTGCCAGCAGTTCCCAGATGAGGGAAAAACCGTTTTTT.

In the case of this clonotype: Without the conserved terminal phenylalanine or tryptophan, this CDR3 likely stems from a read error. This chain joins TRBV12-3 or TRBV12-4 and TRBJ2-1, with D unclear. The CDR3 is 11 amino acids. The V end was cut by 3 bases, the J end by 8 bases, with 5 bases between. This CDR3 is CASSFLDEQFL. CDR3 coding DNA: TGTGCCAGCAGTTTTTTAGATGAGCAGTTCTTA.

This chain's CDR3 is CASGRRGISGANVLTF. The DNA for the CDR3 is TGCGCCAGCGGAAGACGGGGAATCTCTGGGGCCAACGTCCTGACTTTC. The chain joins TRBV5-1 to TRBJ2-6, with D tentatively TRBD2 (5 bases). V was clipped by 7 bases and J by 0 bases, with 14 bases between them. The CDR3 consists of 16 residues. Germline CDR1 reads SGHRS; CDR2 reads YFSETQ. Complete variable domain (other parts from reference TRBV5-1 and TRBJ2-6): KAGVTQTPRYLIKTRGQQVTLSCSPISGHRSVSWYQQTPGQGLQFLFEYFSETQRNKGNFPGRFSGRQFSNSRSEMNVSTLELGDSALYLCASGRRGISGANVLTFGAGSRLTVL.